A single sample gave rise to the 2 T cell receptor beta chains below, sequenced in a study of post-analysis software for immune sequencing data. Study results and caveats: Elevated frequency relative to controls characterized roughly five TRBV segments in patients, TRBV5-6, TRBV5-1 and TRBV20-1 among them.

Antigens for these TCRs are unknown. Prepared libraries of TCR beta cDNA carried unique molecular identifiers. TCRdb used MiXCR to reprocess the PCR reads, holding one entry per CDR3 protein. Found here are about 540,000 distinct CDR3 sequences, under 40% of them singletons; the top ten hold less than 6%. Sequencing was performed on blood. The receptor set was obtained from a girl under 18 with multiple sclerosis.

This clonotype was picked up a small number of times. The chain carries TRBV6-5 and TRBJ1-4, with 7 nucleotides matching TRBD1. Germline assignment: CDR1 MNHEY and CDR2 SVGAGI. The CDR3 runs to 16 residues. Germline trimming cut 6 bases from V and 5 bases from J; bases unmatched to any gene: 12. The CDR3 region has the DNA TGTGCCAGCAGAGGCCTTACAGGGGCCGGCAATGAAAAACTGTTTTTT. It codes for CASRGLTGAGNEKLFF.

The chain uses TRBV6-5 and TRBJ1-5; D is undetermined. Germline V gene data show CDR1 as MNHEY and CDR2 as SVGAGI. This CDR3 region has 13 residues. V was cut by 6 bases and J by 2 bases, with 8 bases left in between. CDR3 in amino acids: CASSSHGNQPQHF. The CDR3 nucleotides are TGTGCCAGCAGCTCCCACGGCAATCAGCCCCAGCATTTT.